The entry below describes one TCR beta chain. Its target is unknown. As for the donors, each was a healthy bone marrow donor. PCR involved 60 Vbeta and 13 Jbeta primers. Some clones are missing from TCRdb's copy, which holds only in-frame ones; the method was immunoSEQ multiplex PCR. The sample lists 100,000 to 150,000 clones; 82% were seen once. With 8 bases removed from V and 8 bases from J, the gap between germline ends came to 11 bases. Looked up from germline, CDR1 is MDHEN and CDR2 is SYDVKM. CDR3 length: 11 amino acids. The sample belongs to a study of cytomegalovirus exposure and HLA in healthy donors. Study outcomes and limitations: The authors later linked a missense DCLRE1C variant to TCR beta V- and J-gene trimming. There was a cluster of highly shared sequence variants that was likely a sequencing artifact.

The sample comprised PBMCs. This sequence joins TRBV28 and TRBJ2-3, with D possibly matching TRBD1 (5 bases). This TCR was recovered from a woman in her forties or fifties in good health and CMV-seropositive. Here the CDR3 reads CASGAGITQYF. CDR3 bases: TGTGCCAGCGGGGCAGGTATTACGCAGTATTTT.